This T cell receptor (beta chain) was documented in a study of blood T cell repertoires in COVID-19. Study summary: T cells, B-cell-depleted T cells, or PBMCs supplied cDNA or gDNA.

Sequencing used immunoSEQ multiplex PCR; TCRdb keeps in-frame clones, though not all of them. The sample has 110,000 to 150,000 clones, 86% seen once. Recruitment covered over 20 US areas and drew participants whose ages spanned about 18 to 100 years. What the recovered Cohort 3 donors had was two negative PCRs, clearance, or symptom resolution. CDR3 length equals 13 residues. V lost 7 bases and J 0 bases, leaving 9 bases between the germline ends. Sequenced material: PBMCs or T cells enriched from blood (not recorded which). V usage is TRBV12-3 or TRBV12-4 and J usage is TRBJ1-1; D ambiguous. This sequence was found in a man between 50 and 59 years old who had recovered from COVID-19. CDR3 DNA: TGTGCCAGCATGGAGAACATGAACACTGAAGCTTTCTTT. The encoded protein is CASMENMNTEAFF.